These 25 T cell receptor beta chains were sequenced from one sample in a study of blood T cell repertoires in COVID-19. TCRdb's copy holds only in-frame clones and misses some; the assay was immunoSEQ multiplex PCR. The sample shows about 38,000 clones, approximately 86% of them seen only once. The material sequenced was peripheral blood. The source is a human donor in a cohort sampled during active COVID-19.

A single count supports this clone. The chain is built from TRBV11-2 and TRBJ2-1; 8 bases fit TRBD2. J gave up 6 bases and V 1 base, and 11 bases lay outside the gene matches. The CDR3 runs 17 residues. Germline V gives CDR1 SGHAT, CDR2 FQNNGV. The CDR3 DNA is TGTGCCAGCAGCTTAGTCGGGGGGGCTTTTTGGAGCAATGAGCAGTTCTTC. This codes for CASSLVGGAFWSNEQFF.

The chain uses TRBV7-2 and TRBJ2-4; D not certain. Deletions cut 1 base from V and 1 base from J, with 5 bases between. The CDR3 loop spans 14 amino acids. CDR1 is SGHTA and CDR2 is FQGNSA in the germline V gene. CDR3 residues: CASSLVLAKNIQYF. The CDR3 DNA reads TGTGCCAGCAGCTTAGTACTTGCCAAAAACATTCAGTACTTC. Using reference TRBV7-2 and TRBJ2-4 for the parts outside the CDR3, the full variable domain is GAGVSQSPSNKVTEKGKDVELRCDPISGHTALYWYRQSLGQGLEFLIYFQGNSAPDKSGLPSDRFSAERTGGSVSTLTIQRTQQEDSAVYLCASSLVLAKNIQYFGAGTRLSVL.

J is TRBJ1-2 and V is TRBV5-4, with D possibly matching TRBD1 (5 bases). Trimming took off 0 bases at V and 8 bases at J, with 8 bases between the two ends. Germline V lookup: CDR1 SGHNT, CDR2 YYREEE (reference sequence). The CDR3 sequence is 12 residues long. DNA for the CDR3: TGTGCCAGCAGCTTGGACAGGTCGGGCTACACCTTC. This codes for CASSLDRSGYTF.

This chain joins TRBV19 and TRBJ1-2; D is perhaps TRBD1 (5 bases). V gave up 5 bases and J gave up 1 base, with 11 bases separating them. The CDR3 has 14 amino acids. Germline CDR1 reads LNHDA; CDR2 reads SQIVND (reference sequence). CDR3 region: CASSPWGVNYGYTF. The CDR3 bases are TGTGCCAGTAGTCCCTGGGGGGTTAACTATGGCTACACCTTC.

The chain joins TRBV18 to TRBJ1-1; TRBD1 agrees at 8 bases. The CDR3 length is 13 residues. The germline V gene has CDR1 KGHSH and CDR2 LQKENI. The trim removed 3 bases at V and 7 bases at J, leaving 4 bases unmatched. CDR3 protein: CASSPGQGYEAFF. In nucleotides, the CDR3 is TGTGCCAGCTCACCCGGACAGGGTTATGAAGCTTTCTTT.

The chain joins TRBV18 to TRBJ2-6; tentatively, D is TRBD1 (6 bases). The CDR3 contains 15 residues. Trimming left V 6 bases short and J 1 base short, with 10 bases between. The V gene's germline CDR1 is KGHSH and CDR2 LQKENI. The CDR3 DNA follows: TGTGCCAGCTCCCCGACAGGTTCTGGGGCCAACGTCCTGACTTTC. Its protein is CASSPTGSGANVLTF.

V is TRBV9 and J is TRBJ2-1; 14 positions match TRBD2. Germline values: CDR1 SGDLS, CDR2 YYNGEE. J gave up 8 bases and V 4 bases, and 8 bases lay outside the gene matches. The CDR3 runs to 16 residues. The CDR3 reads CASSPTGTSGSDEQFF. DNA of the CDR3: TGTGCCAGCAGCCCCACCGGGACTAGCGGGAGCGATGAGCAGTTCTTC.

The chain joins TRBV10-3 to TRBJ1-1; tentative D call: TRBD1 (5 bases). Trimming shortened V by 7 bases and J by 0 bases, and 15 bases separated the two germline ends. Germline CDR1 ENHRY, CDR2 SYGVKD. The CDR3 covers 15 residues. For the CDR3, the DNA is TGTGCCATCAAGGACCGGGGGGGGTTGAACACTGAAGCTTTCTTT. Protein product: CAIKDRGGLNTEAFF.

V gene TRBV5-6 combines with J gene TRBJ2-5, with D perhaps matching TRBD1 (6 bases). The V end was cut by 1 base, the J end by 5 bases, with 15 bases between. Germline CDR1 and CDR2: SGHDT and YYEEEE. The CDR3 runs 15 residues. The CDR3 sequence is CASSLRPTRGETQYF. CDR3 in DNA: TGTGCCAGCAGCTTGCGCCCCACTAGGGGGGAGACCCAGTACTTC.

This clone has only one observation. V is TRBV24-1 and J is TRBJ2-1, with unresolved D. Germline V gene sequence: CDR1 KGHDR, CDR2 SFDVKD. The CDR3 runs to 13 residues. Trimming took off 7 bases at V and 0 bases at J, with 6 bases between the two ends. The CDR3 region has the DNA TGTGCCACCAGCCAGGCCTCCTACAATGAGCAGTTCTTC. This gives the protein CATSQASYNEQFF.

The rearrangement uses TRBV18 and TRBJ1-1; the D gene is possibly TRBD1 (5 bases). The germline gives CDR1 KGHSH, CDR2 LQKENI. The CDR3 is 13 residues long. V lost 3 bases to trimming and J lost 2 bases, with 7 bases between them. The CDR3 bases are TGTGCCAGCTCACCCCAGGGCAACACTGAAGCTTTCTTT. Translated: CASSPQGNTEAFF.

The rearrangement links TRBV9 to TRBJ1-2, with D possibly being TRBD1 (6 bases). Germline-derived CDR1 and CDR2 are SGDLS and YYNGEE. CDR3 size: 16 residues. With 4 bases removed from V and 2 bases from J, the gap between germline ends came to 18 bases. The CDR3 nucleotides read TGTGCCAGCAGCTCCTCGACAGGTCAAGGGAACTATGGCTACACCTTC. Protein product: CASSSSTGQGNYGYTF.

The genes are TRBV5-5 and TRBJ1-2, with 11 bases that match TRBD1. CDR3 length: 15 amino acids. The junction had 6 bases not matched to a gene; V was cut back by 4 bases and J by 4 bases. CDR1 is SGHKS and CDR2 is YYEKEE in the germline V gene (reference sequence). CDR3 sequence (DNA): TGTGCCAGCAGCCTAGGACAGGGGGCAGGCTATGGCTACACCTTC. Encoded protein: CASSLGQGAGYGYTF.

The chain combines TRBV7-8 with TRBJ2-2; the D is unclear. Germline lookup yields CDR1 SGHVS and CDR2 FQNEAQ. Between the trimmed V and J ends, which lost 1 base and 6 bases, there was a span of 18 bases. The CDR3 is 17 amino acids. CDR3 DNA: TGTGCCAGCAGCTTAGGTTTTGATACTAACCCGGCCGGGGAGCTGTTTTTT. Translating it yields CASSLGFDTNPAGELFF.

The chain combines TRBV15 with TRBJ2-2, with D unclear. The V gene lost 1 base and the J gene lost 0 bases, with 9 bases spanning the gap. This CDR3 spans 16 amino acids. Germline V gene sequence: CDR1 LNHNV, CDR2 YYDKDF (reference sequence). In nucleotides, the CDR3 is TGTGCCACCAGCAGAGCTCTGCAGGCGAACACCGGGGAGCTGTTTTTT. Translated: CATSRALQANTGELFF.

The rearrangement joins TRBV15 to TRBJ2-3, with TRBD1 matching 10 bases. The germline gives CDR1 LNHNV, CDR2 YYDKDF (reference sequence). V dropped 4 bases and J dropped 0; count of bases not matched to a gene: 4. CDR3 length: 16 amino acids. The CDR3 protein is CATSKPGQGSTDTQYF. The CDR3 nucleotides are TGTGCCACCAGCAAACCGGGACAGGGGAGCACAGATACGCAGTATTTT.

This rearrangement joins TRBV18 to TRBJ2-3; TRBD2 matches 8 bases. The J segment lost 2 bases and the V segment lost 5 bases, leaving 12 bases of the junction unmatched. The CDR3 loop spans 17 amino acids. Germline V lookup: CDR1 KGHSH, CDR2 LQKENI. CDR3 amino acids: CASSAPYSGKDTDTQYF. For the CDR3, the DNA is TGTGCCAGCTCAGCGCCATATAGCGGGAAAGACACAGATACGCAGTATTTT.

This chain joins TRBV2 and TRBJ2-3, with 8 bases lining up with TRBD2. The germline V gene has CDR1 SNHLY and CDR2 FYNNEI. The V gene end was trimmed by 6 bases and the J gene end by 1 base; junction bases not matched to a gene: 3. The CDR3 runs 14 residues. CDR3 sequence reads: CASRETSGTDTQYF. In DNA, the CDR3 is TGTGCCAGCAGGGAGACTAGCGGCACAGATACGCAGTATTTT.

The chain joins TRBV2 to TRBJ2-1; 14 nucleotides match TRBD2. V lost 10 bases, J lost 6 bases, and 8 bases stayed unmatched. Per germline, CDR1 SNHLY and CDR2 FYNNEI. The CDR3 consists of 15 residues. The CDR3 is CATRLAGGLGNEQFF. CDR3 bases: TGTGCCACAAGACTAGCGGGGGGGCTAGGCAATGAGCAGTTCTTC. Variable domain in full (rest from reference TRBV2 and TRBJ2-1): EPEVTQTPSHQVTQMGQEVILRCVPISNHLYFYWYRQILGQKVEFLVSFYNNEISEKSEIFDDQFSVERPDGSNFTLKIRSTKLEDSAMYFCATRLAGGLGNEQFFGPGTRLTVL.

The J gene is TRBJ1-1, the V gene TRBV3-1 (or the pseudogene TRBV3-2), with TRBD1 identical over 10 bases. Trimming removed 2 bases from V and 3 bases from J; junction bases left unmatched: 6. Per the germline V gene, CDR1 is LGHDT and CDR2 is YNNKEL (reference sequence). This CDR3 spans 16 amino acids. As DNA, the CDR3 is TGTGCCAGCAGCCAAATTAACGGGACAGGGGACACTGAAGCTTTCTTT. This translates into CASSQINGTGDTEAFF.

V usage is TRBV7-9 and J usage is TRBJ2-2; perhaps TRBD1 as D (5 bases). Germline V lookup: CDR1 SEHNR, CDR2 FQNEAQ (reference sequence). Trimming shortened V by 3 bases and J by 6 bases, and 14 bases separated the two germline ends. This CDR3 region has 15 residues. CDR3 nucleotides: TGTGCCAGCAGCTTCGGGCAGGGTGGGGCCGGGGAGCTGTTTTTT. Translating it yields CASSFGQGGAGELFF.

This chain links TRBV2 with TRBJ2-7; TRBD2 agrees at 7 bases. Germline V gene data show CDR1 as SNHLY and CDR2 as FYNNEI. CDR3 length: 14 amino acids. V trimming: 1 base; J trimming: 3 bases; junction bases outside the gene matches: 3. Here the CDR3 reads CASSEGRGNYEQYF. CDR3 nucleotides: TGTGCCAGCAGTGAAGGGCGGGGGAACTACGAGCAGTACTTC.

The genes are TRBV6-2 or TRBV6-3 and TRBJ2-5; 11 nucleotides agree with TRBD1. The length of the CDR3 is 15 residues. In germline, CDR1 is MNHEY, CDR2 SVGEGT. After removal of 5 bases from V and 5 bases from J, the junction contained 7 bases not matched to a gene. The CDR3, as DNA: TGTGCCAGCAGTCGGGACAGGGGGTCGGGGGAGACCCAGTACTTC. Its translation: CASSRDRGSGETQYF.

J is TRBJ1-2 and V is TRBV29-1; TRBD1 agrees at 12 bases. In germline, CDR1 is SQVTM, CDR2 ANQGSEA. Trimming removed 0 bases from V and 14 bases from J; junction bases left unmatched: 13. The CDR3 has 15 amino acids. The CDR3 region has the DNA TGCAGCGTTGAAGACCCGGGGGGACAGGGGGCCCCGGGGACCTTC. Protein: CSVEDPGGQGAPGTF.

The chain recombines TRBV9 with TRBJ2-5; weak D call: TRBD2 (6 bases). Trimming took off 2 bases at V and 2 bases at J, with 16 bases between the two ends. The length of the CDR3 is 16 residues. Germline CDR1 is SGDLS and CDR2 is YYNGEE. The CDR3 DNA reads TGTGCCAGCAGCGTTCGGGCTGACGGGGGTCAAGAGACCCAGTACTTC. It yields the protein CASSVRADGGQETQYF.